The clone carrying this T cell receptor beta chain was counted many times. As yet, its antigen is unknown. Per germline, CDR1 SNHLY and CDR2 FYNNEI. J was trimmed by 8 bases and V by 4 bases; bases with no gene match: 11. The CDR3 runs 16 residues. This sample was taken from a study of molecular identifiers for immune sequencing clone quantification. In the sort, naive CD8 T cells were defined as CD8+CD4-CCR7+CD45RA+. It was with previously described methods and listed TCR primers that bulk TCR libraries were made. TCRdb fed the PCR reads into MiXCR, producing one record per CDR3 protein. The sample includes tens of thousands of distinct CDR3 sequences, about a fifth seen only once; the top ten take more than 0.9%. General observations from the study: Sizes of clones that are highly expanded could be underestimated (if identical TCR molecules share a barcode). Single-cell amounts of spiked Jurkat TCR RNA were reportedly detectable among approximately 1 million naive cells.

Sequenced sample: naive CD8+ T cells from blood, with Jurkat cell RNA spiked in. The subset: FACS-sorted CD8+CD4-CCR7+CD45RA+ naive T cells. The sequence was collected from a human donor in good health. Some libraries in this study had Jurkat cell RNA spiked in. The chain recombines TRBV2 with TRBJ2-4, with TRBD2 identical over 10 bases. CDR3 sequence (DNA): TGTGCCAGCAGTGTAGAGCGGGGGGGCCTTGGGGACATTCAGTACTTC. It yields the protein CASSVERGGLGDIQYF.